The next 3 T cell receptor beta chains were all read from a single sample in a study of blood T cell repertoires in COVID-19. TCRdb's copy holds only in-frame clones and misses some; the assay was immunoSEQ multiplex PCR. The sample has over 450,000 clones, roughly nine tenths seen once. What was sequenced was peripheral blood. The receptors come from a man between 18 and 35 years old with COVID-19, enrolled during active disease.

The chain is built from TRBV2 and TRBJ1-4; 9 bases match TRBD1. Germline assignment: CDR1 SNHLY and CDR2 FYNNEI. Losses at the gene ends were 4 bases for V and 7 bases for J; bases not matched to a gene: 4. The CDR3 consists of 14 residues. CDR3 sequence reads: CASSATGGGEKLFF. The CDR3 nucleotides are TGTGCCAGCAGTGCGACAGGGGGAGGTGAAAAACTGTTTTTT.

The chain employs TRBV18 and TRBJ1-1; tentatively, D is TRBD1 (6 bases). Trimming took off 4 bases at V and 1 base at J, with 13 bases between the two ends. This CDR3 spans 15 amino acids. Germline lookup yields CDR1 KGHSH and CDR2 LQKENI. The CDR3 sequence is CASSQRDTPNTEAFF. In DNA, the CDR3 is TGTGCCAGCTCACAGAGGGACACACCGAACACTGAAGCTTTCTTT.

A remark on this clone: The same CDR3 arises from other DNA sequences in this sample as well. The J gene is TRBJ1-2, the V gene TRBV2; D gene ambiguous. V dropped 4 bases and J dropped 2 bases, with 5 bases sitting between them. The CDR3 is made up of 12 amino acids. Germline loops: CDR1 SNHLY, CDR2 FYNNEI. CDR3 DNA: TGTGCCAGCAGTGGAGGAAACTATGGCTACACCTTC. Its translation: CASSGGNYGYTF.